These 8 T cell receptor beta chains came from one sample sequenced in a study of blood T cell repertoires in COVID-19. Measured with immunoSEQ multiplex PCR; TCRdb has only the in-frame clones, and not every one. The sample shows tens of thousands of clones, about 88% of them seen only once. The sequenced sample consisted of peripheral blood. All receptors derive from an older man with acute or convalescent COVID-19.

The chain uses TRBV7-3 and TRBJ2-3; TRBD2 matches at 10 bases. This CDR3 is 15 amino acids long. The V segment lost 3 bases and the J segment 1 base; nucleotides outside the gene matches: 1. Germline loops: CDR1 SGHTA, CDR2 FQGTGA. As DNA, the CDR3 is TGTGCCAGCAGCTTTAGCGGGGGGCGCACAGATACGCAGTATTTT. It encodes CASSFSGGRTDTQYF.

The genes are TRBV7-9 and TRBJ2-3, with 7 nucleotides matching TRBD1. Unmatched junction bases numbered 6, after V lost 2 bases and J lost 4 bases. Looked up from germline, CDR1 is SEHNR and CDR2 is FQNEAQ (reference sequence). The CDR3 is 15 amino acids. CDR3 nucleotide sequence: TGTGCCAGCAGCTTAAGTCAGGGGGTAGCAGATACGCAGTATTTT. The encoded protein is CASSLSQGVADTQYF.

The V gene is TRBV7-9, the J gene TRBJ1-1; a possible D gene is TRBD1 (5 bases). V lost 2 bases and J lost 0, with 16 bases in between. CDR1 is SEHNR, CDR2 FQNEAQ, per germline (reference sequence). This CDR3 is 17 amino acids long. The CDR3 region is CASSLSGWGRMNTEAFF. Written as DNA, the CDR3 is TGTGCCAGCAGCTTAAGTGGATGGGGCCGGATGAACACTGAAGCTTTCTTT.

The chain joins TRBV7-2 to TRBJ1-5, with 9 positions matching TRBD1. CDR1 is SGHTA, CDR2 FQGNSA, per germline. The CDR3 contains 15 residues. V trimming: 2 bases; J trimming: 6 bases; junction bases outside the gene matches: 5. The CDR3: CASSLRTGEGQPQHF. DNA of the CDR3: TGTGCCAGCAGCTTAAGGACAGGGGAGGGTCAGCCCCAGCATTTT.

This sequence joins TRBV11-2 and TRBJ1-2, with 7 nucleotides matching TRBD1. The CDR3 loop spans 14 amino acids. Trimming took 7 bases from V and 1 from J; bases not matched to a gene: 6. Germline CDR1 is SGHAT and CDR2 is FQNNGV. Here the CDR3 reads CASTPQGVNYGYTF. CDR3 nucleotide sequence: TGTGCCAGCACACCCCAGGGGGTTAACTATGGCTACACCTTC. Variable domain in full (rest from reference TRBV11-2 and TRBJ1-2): EAGVAQSPRYKIIEKRQSVAFWCNPISGHATLYWYQQILGQGPKLLIQFQNNGVVDDSQLPKDRFSAERLKGVDSTLKIQPAKLEDSAVYLCASTPQGVNYGYTFGSGTRLTVV.

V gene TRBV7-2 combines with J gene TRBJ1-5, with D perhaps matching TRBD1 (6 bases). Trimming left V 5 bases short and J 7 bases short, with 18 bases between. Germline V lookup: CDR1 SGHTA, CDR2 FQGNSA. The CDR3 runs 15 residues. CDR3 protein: CASSPARTDWQPQHF. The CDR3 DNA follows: TGTGCCAGCAGCCCCGCCCGGACAGATTGGCAGCCCCAGCATTTT.

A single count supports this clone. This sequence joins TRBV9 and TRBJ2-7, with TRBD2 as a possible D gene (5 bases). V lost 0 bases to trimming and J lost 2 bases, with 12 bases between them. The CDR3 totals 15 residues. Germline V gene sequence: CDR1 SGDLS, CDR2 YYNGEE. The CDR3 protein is CASSVDPTGTYEQYF. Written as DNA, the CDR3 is TGTGCCAGCAGCGTAGACCCGACGGGAACCTACGAGCAGTACTTC.

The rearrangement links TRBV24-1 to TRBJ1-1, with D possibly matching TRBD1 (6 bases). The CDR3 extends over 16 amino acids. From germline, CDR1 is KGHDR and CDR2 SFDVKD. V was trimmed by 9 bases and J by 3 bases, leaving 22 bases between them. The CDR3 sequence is CATGLRQARSDTEAFF. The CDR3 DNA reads TGTGCCACCGGCCTGAGACAGGCTCGAAGTGACACTGAAGCTTTCTTT.